What follows describes a single T cell receptor (beta chain). The sample holds many counts of this clone. The specificity of this receptor is unknown. The read halts 3 residues ahead of the CDR3 end, with the missing end drawn from the germline J gene. This same CDR3 is encoded by further DNA sequences in the sample. Most CVID patients and most healthy controls were of Caucasian heritage. Heparinized peripheral whole blood samples of about 5 to 9 ml were collected from each donor. Genomic DNA from adults with common variable immune deficiency (CVID) and from healthy adult controls was the source for sequencing TCRbeta CDR3 repertoires. There were about 22 healthy adult volunteers in the control group (roughly 12 female and roughly ten male), ranging in age from about 23 to 66 years, with a mean age of almost 35. Diluted blood was density-centrifuged over Hypaque 1077 or Ficoll-Paque to isolate peripheral blood mononuclear cells. Genomic DNA was obtained from unsorted mononuclear cells using either Qiagen column purification or a centrifugation-based method.

The data originate from a study of T cell clonality in common variable immunodeficiency (dated by TCRdb to between 2015 and 2016). Inclusive of the bounding cysteine and phenylalanine, the CDR3 is 15 residues long. The DNA has 36 bases, all within the CDR3, and is read from base 1. CDR1 is given as SEHNR and CDR2 as FQNEAQ, both from the germline V gene (reference sequence). V is pared back by 5 bases and J by 3 bases, with 16 bases lying between the germline termini. The paper as a whole reports these results and caveats: Increased TCRbeta clonality was found in CVID subjects compared with healthy controls (t-test p = 0.018), with the increase being most characteristic of about a third of subjects. Even though DNA input was equal, the average per sample came to about 74,000 unique sequences for controls compared with around 33,000 for CVID samples. According to the authors, finding the cause of the higher clonality in CVID would require sequencing the repertoires of T cell subpopulations. Correlations of repertoire features with clinical complications were constrained by heterogeneity among patients within the CVID cohort. CVID subjects shared fewer TCRbeta clones with each other than healthy controls did (p < 0.0001). CVID TCRbeta sequences reportedly showed fewer deletions and N-nucleotide insertions and lacked highly modified clones with 13 or more V deletions.

For sequencing input, CVID and control samples contributed equivalent amounts of genomic DNA. For every sample, a 60 bp segment covering the rearranged TCRbeta CDR3 region was amplified and then sequenced. The immunoSEQ assay, a bias-corrected multiplex PCR combined with high-throughput sequencing, was used to amplify TCRbeta. The original pipeline was this. Each unique nucleotide sequence was treated as a clone and annotated with V, D and J genes, copy number and frequency. Sequences were labeled productive if in frame, and non-productive if out of frame or containing stop codons. As previously described, clonality was calculated on the basis of Shannon's entropy. Mean CDR3 Kyte-Doolittle hydropathy was derived from the predicted amino acid sequences of productive clones. Scaled V gene usage was hierarchically clustered using Manhattan distance and complete linkage with the R hclust function. To assess clone sharing by CDR3 amino acid sequence, 12 repertoires per group were resampled over 100 rounds. The repertoires were searched for around 65 published EBV-specific and 245 published CMV-specific TCRbeta sequences. A couple of CVID samples yielding fewer than 10,000 sequences were excluded from analysis, leaving approximately 46 CVID repertoires. TCRdb mirrors the immuneACCESS table, restricted to in-frame sequences. Some clones are absent from its copies; in checked studies, under half trace to an unresolved V gene, and the reason for the others is unknown. V, J and clone size reflect that table, while D and trimming were determined from the DNA. The data for this sample show fewer than 50,000 clones, each detected more than once. The ten top clones hold 0.68% of the sample.

The clonotype comes from a person aged 18-70 years in good health. Material: peripheral blood mononuclear cells. Recombination joined TRBV7-9 with TRBJ2-5, with a tentative D gene TRBD1 over 6 matching bases. The encoded CDR3 is CASSGWRTEEETQYF. CDR3 bases read: TGTGCCAGCAGCGGGTGGAGGACAGAAGAAGAGACC.